This is a list of T cell receptor beta chains from one sample in a study of cytomegalovirus exposure and HLA in healthy donors. Here immunoSEQ multiplex PCR was the method, and the copy in TCRdb shows in-frame clones only, minus some. The table lists over 100,000 clones. Sequenced sample: PBMCs. The receptors shown here come from a man aged 18 to 29 in good health and CMV-seronegative. CDR3s include the opening cysteine and the closing phenylalanine or tryptophan. The order of the fields is V gene, D gene, J gene, CDR3 protein, CDR3 DNA. The D gene is left open where the match is weak.

>TRBV18|.|TRBJ2-7
CASSSKTGISYEQYF
TGTGCCAGCTCAAGTAAGACAGGAATCTCCTACGAGCAGTACTTC
>TRBV29-1|TRBD1|TRBJ1-2
CSVPEGQGGGYTF
TGCAGCGTTCCTGAGGGACAGGGTGGTGGCTACACCTTC
>TRBV30|.|TRBJ2-3
CAWSVKGGGRSTDTQYF
TGTGCCTGGAGTGTAAAGGGCGGGGGCCGTAGCACAGATACGCAGTATTTT
>TRBV10-3|TRBD1|TRBJ1-2
CAIRPGDSYGYTF
TGTGCCATCAGGCCCGGGGACAGTTATGGCTACACCTTC
>TRBV2|TRBD1|TRBJ2-7
CASREGQGDYYEQYF
TGTGCCAGCAGGGAGGGACAGGGGGATTACTACGAGCAGTACTTC
>TRBV9|.|TRBJ2-1
CASSVVGLDSPSYNEQFF
TGTGCCAGCAGCGTAGTAGGTTTGGACTCCCCCTCCTACAATGAGCAGTTCTTC
>TRBV4-2|.|TRBJ2-1
CASSQVQGTNEQFF
TGTGCCAGCAGCCAAGTACAGGGCACAAATGAGCAGTTCTTC
>TRBV7-2|TRBD2|TRBJ2-7
CASSLGPSGRGEYEQYF
TGTGCCAGCAGCTTAGGGCCTAGCGGGAGAGGGGAGTACGAGCAGTACTTC
>TRBV28|.|TRBJ1-5
CASSFSRDQPQHF
TGTGCCAGCAGTTTTTCGAGGGATCAGCCCCAGCATTTT
>TRBV2|.|TRBJ2-7
CASSAQREQYF
TGTGCCAGCAGCGCGCAGCGAGAGCAGTACTTC
>TRBV30|.|TRBJ2-7
CAWSVKGSGYEQYF
TGTGCCTGGAGTGTAAAGGGAAGCGGGTACGAGCAGTACTTC
>TRBV6-1|.|TRBJ1-2
CASGDLRTAF
TGTGCCAGCGGAGACCTCAGGACAGCCTTC
>TRBV14|.|TRBJ2-1
CASSQAGLYNEQFF
TGTGCCAGCAGCCAAGCGGGACTTTACAATGAGCAGTTCTTC
>TRBV6-4|.|TRBJ2-2
CASRRNPEEAGELFF
TGTGCCAGCCGAAGGAACCCCGAGGAGGCCGGGGAGCTGTTTTTT
>TRBV27|TRBD1|TRBJ2-4
CASSFLNVGQGPSIQYF
TGTGCCAGCAGTTTTTTAAACGTAGGACAGGGGCCAAGCATTCAGTACTTC
>TRBV27|.|TRBJ2-1
CASSLGGSPYNEQFF
TGTGCCAGCAGTTTAGGCGGGTCCCCCTACAATGAGCAGTTCTTC
>TRBV18|TRBD1|TRBJ1-5
CASSVDRDSNQPQHF
TGTGCCAGCTCAGTGGACAGGGATAGCAATCAGCCCCAGCATTTT
>TRBV7-8|TRBD2|TRBJ2-7
CASSSGLAGGRRPQYF
TGTGCCAGCAGCTCCGGACTAGCGGGAGGTCGCCGTCCGCAGTACTTC
>TRBV27|.|TRBJ2-1
CASSFLVQGNEQFF
TGTGCCAGCAGTTTCTTGGTCCAGGGAAATGAGCAGTTCTTC
>TRBV5-4|TRBD1|TRBJ1-1
CASRRTGEDTEAFF
TGTGCCAGCAGACGGACAGGGGAGGACACTGAAGCTTTCTTT
>TRBV9|.|TRBJ2-7
CASSGESGQQYF
TGTGCCAGCAGCGGGGAGTCCGGCCAGCAGTACTTC
>TRBV9|TRBD2|TRBJ2-7
CASSGTSGISNEQYF
TGTGCCAGCAGCGGGACTAGCGGGATTTCCAACGAGCAGTACTTC
>TRBV7-6|.|TRBJ2-7
CASSPGNEQYF
TGTGCCAGCAGCCCGGGGAACGAGCAGTACTTC
>TRBV29-1|.|TRBJ1-1
CSVEVQGGDTEAFF
TGCAGCGTTGAGGTCCAAGGGGGGGACACTGAAGCTTTCTTT
>TRBV6-1|.|TRBJ1-2
CASGAGKRLNYGYTF
TGTGCCAGCGGGGCCGGCAAGCGCCTCAACTATGGCTACACCTTC
>TRBV7-9|.|TRBJ2-1
CASSLGGSPYNEQFF
TGTGCCAGCAGCTTAGGAGGGAGCCCCTACAATGAGCAGTTCTTC
>TRBV25-1|TRBD2|TRBJ2-7
CASSERGGRPSYGEQYF
TGTGCCAGCAGCGAACGGGGGGGCCGGCCCTCCTACGGCGAGCAGTACTTC
>TRBV7-2|TRBD1|TRBJ1-2
CASSWGQGDGYTF
TGTGCCAGCAGCTGGGGACAGGGGGATGGCTACACCTTC
>TRBV10-3|.|TRBJ1-2
CAMRGRDYGYTF
TGTGCCATGCGGGGTAGGGACTATGGCTACACCTTC
>TRBV30|.|TRBJ1-1
CALLRGNTEAFF
TGTGCCCTCCTCAGGGGGAACACTGAAGCTTTCTTT
>TRBV29-1|.|TRBJ1-1
CSVVEGREAFF
TGCAGCGTTGTCGAGGGCAGAGAAGCTTTCTTT
>TRBV7-2|TRBD1|TRBJ2-7
CASSPRQGASYEQYF
TGTGCCAGCAGCCCTAGACAGGGAGCCTCCTACGAGCAGTACTTC
>TRBV7-9|.|TRBJ2-3
CASSFRVRTDTQYF
TGTGCCAGCAGCTTTCGAGTTCGCACAGATACGCAGTATTTT
>TRBV6-5|.|TRBJ1-1
CASSYAGMNTEAFF
TGTGCCAGCAGTTACGCAGGGATGAACACTGAAGCTTTCTTT
>TRBV27|TRBD1|TRBJ2-7
CASGQVFYEQYF
TGTGCCAGCGGACAGGTTTTCTACGAGCAGTACTTC
>TRBV15|TRBD1|TRBJ1-2
CATSRAGTGKTGGYTF
TGTGCCACCAGCAGGGCCGGGACAGGGAAGACCGGTGGCTACACCTTC
>TRBV9|.|TRBJ1-5
CASSGTDNQPQHF
TGTGCCAGCAGCGGGACAGACAATCAGCCCCAGCATTTT
>TRBV5-1|TRBD2|TRBJ2-1
CASSLAASGGYNEQFF
TGCGCCAGCAGCTTGGCCGCTAGCGGGGGATACAATGAGCAGTTCTTC
>TRBV9|.|TRBJ1-1
CASSVGDGGTEAFF
TGTGCCAGCAGCGTAGGAGACGGGGGCACTGAAGCTTTCTTT
>TRBV11-3|.|TRBJ2-2
CASSITGELFF
TGTGCCAGCAGCATAACCGGGGAGCTGTTTTTT
>TRBV10-3|.|TRBJ1-3
CAISEGAGTSGNTIYF
TGTGCCATCAGTGAGGGGGCCGGGACATCTGGAAACACCATATATTTT
>TRBV7-2|.|TRBJ1-5
CASSLGAGVTQPQHF
TGTGCCAGCAGCCTTGGGGCAGGGGTTACACAGCCCCAGCATTTT
>TRBV6-1|.|TRBJ1-5
CASSERVRGSNQPQHF
TGTGCCAGCAGTGAAAGAGTTAGGGGTAGCAATCAGCCCCAGCATTTT
>TRBV5-6|.|TRBJ2-5
CASSSVTSRETQYF
TGTGCCAGCAGCTCGGTGACTAGTCGAGAGACCCAGTACTTC
>TRBV7-9|.|TRBJ2-1
CASSSPGSSYNEQFF
TGTGCCAGCAGCTCCCCGGGTAGCTCCTACAATGAGCAGTTCTTC
>TRBV5-1|.|TRBJ2-7
CASSLVDSYEQYF
TGCGCCAGCAGCTTGGTGGACAGCTACGAGCAGTACTTC
>TRBV18|.|TRBJ1-1
CASSPLNRVGTEAFF
TGTGCCAGCTCACCGCTCAACAGGGTGGGCACTGAAGCTTTCTTT
>TRBV7-3|.|TRBJ1-1
CASSPGGWGTEAFF
TGTGCCAGCAGCCCGGGGGGGTGGGGCACTGAAGCTTTCTTT
>TRBV5-1|.|TRBJ2-1
CASSTGTPGFYNEQFF
TGCGCCAGCAGCACCGGGACTCCCGGGTTTTACAATGAGCAGTTCTTC
>TRBV5-6|TRBD2|TRBJ2-7
CASSLGGTKVYEQYF
TGTGCCAGCAGCCTGGGAGGGACTAAAGTTTACGAGCAGTACTTC
>TRBV10-3|.|TRBJ1-1
CAISVTEVQQAEAFF
TGTGCCATCAGTGTGACAGAAGTACAACAGGCTGAAGCTTTCTTT
>TRBV4-1|.|TRBJ1-4
CASSQNPWGANEKLFF
TGCGCCAGCAGCCAAAATCCCTGGGGCGCTAATGAAAAACTGTTTTTT
>TRBV7-2|.|TRBJ2-3
CASSLGTAHFSTDTQYF
TGTGCCAGCAGCTTAGGGACAGCCCACTTTAGCACAGATACGCAGTATTTT
>TRBV5-4|TRBD1|TRBJ2-2
CASSPGTGGPGELFF
TGTGCCAGCAGCCCAGGGACAGGGGGACCCGGGGAGCTGTTTTTT
>TRBV9|TRBD2|TRBJ2-2
CASSPPGWEGVTGELFF
TGTGCCAGCAGCCCCCCGGGGTGGGAGGGAGTCACCGGGGAGCTGTTTTTT
>TRBV5-6|.|TRBJ1-5
CASSPGSNQPQHF
TGTGCCAGCAGCCCCGGTAGCAATCAGCCCCAGCATTTT
>TRBV5-6|.|TRBJ2-7
CASSFVGRPYEQYF
TGTGCCAGCAGCTTCGTAGGGAGGCCCTACGAGCAGTACTTC